This T cell receptor (beta chain) is drawn from a study of T-cell reconstitution after alpha-beta-depleted transplantation in children. Whole-study findings and limits: Elevated TCRbeta diversity at day 60 was traced, in some patients, to surviving recipient T cells and thymic progenitors. There were reportedly several hundred expanded graft clones from which alpha-beta T cells came about two months after transplant. At the one-year point after transplant, T-cell counts and TCRbeta diversity were found to come mostly from T cells that had been newly produced.

This clonotype was seen ten or more times. Its antigen is unidentified. It was with unique molecular identifiers that the TCRbeta library was prepared. TCRdb re-called the PCR reads with MiXCR, one entry per CDR3 protein. Altogether 700,000 or so distinct CDR3 sequences are present, around 13% being singletons, with the ten largest covering 0.75% to 0.85%. CDR1 is DFQATT, CDR2 SNEGSKA, per germline (reference sequence). This CDR3 comprises 13 residues. V was cut by 0 bases and J by 1 base, with 6 bases left in between. This specimen consisted of PBMCs, obtained before TCRalphabeta/CD19-depleted stem cell transplant. This clonotype was obtained from a girl aged 2-15 years with congenital amegakaryocytic thrombocytopenia, due to receive a stem cell transplant. The chain is built from TRBV20-1 and TRBJ2-5; no clear D. CDR3 sequence: CSARERSQETQYF. The CDR3 DNA sequence: TGCAGTGCTAGAGAACGATCCCAAGAGACCCAGTACTTC.